What follows describes a single T cell receptor (beta chain). The table lists this clonotype with a few counts. The clone's antigen remains unknown. The sample holds no much larger clone one base away, and base qualities are not on file. This entry belongs to a study of naive and memory T cell subsets (dated by TCRdb to the late 2010s). Study-level background: The study applied an open-source, UMI-based TCR alpha and beta sequencing pipeline to sorted naive and memory peripheral blood T cell subsets. IgG serology results and the functional CMV T cell responses were in complete agreement. RNA was DNase-treated and reverse transcribed with TCR constant-region primers, mostly using SuperScript III. The study at large found these results: Gini index rose and Shannon and inverse Simpson diversity fell from naive through CM, EM and EMRA in both CD4 and CD8 cells. A clonotype was defined as a single alpha or beta chain sequence rather than as a paired alpha/beta receptor. TCR abundance followed a power law whose exponent differed between naive and memory subsets but was consistent across the three individuals. Once error correction was done, more than 90% of naive TCR sequences showed up just once, which made the naive abundance distributions much steeper than those of the memory subsets. RNA-based TCR counts may be affected by expression changes linked to T cell activation and differentiation. The repertoire findings for the naive and memory subsets could not be validated, as no ground truth was available.

Libraries were built with UMI-ligation and nested PCR. To cover both TRBC1 and TRBC2, the beta constant-region primer consisted of an equimolar mix of two oligonucleotides. T4 RNA ligase 1 ligated a single-stranded oligonucleotide carrying the SP2 primer and a 12-nucleotide UMI to the cDNA 3' end. The ligated cDNA went through four rounds of PCR with nested alpha and beta constant-region primers together with the SP2 primer. The ligation reaction was incubated at 16°C for about 18-24 hours. PCR2 was typically performed as a SYBR Green qPCR and was stopped at a predetermined threshold so that over-amplification was prevented. Every purification after the first one was done using Agencourt AMPure XP magnetic beads. Library quantification was done by Qubit, followed by a TapeStation check on which the main peak was expected at around 650 bp. Sequencing of the pooled libraries was done on an Illumina MiSeq using v2 2x251 paired-end kits, which typically yielded about 1-2.3 million reads per sample. Each sample's library went into the pool at 4 nM, and roughly 4.5-7.5% PhiX was added to help with cluster recognition. The study's processing was this. Using tag matching that tolerated one base-pair mismatch, Decombinator assigned V and J genes to FASTQ reads that had been processed by Demultiplexor. Collapsinator used UMIs to correct both sequencing errors and frequency errors arising from PCR heterogeneity. CDR3Translator translated TCRs and extracted CDR3s from the conserved cysteine to the FGXG phenylalanine, flagging non-productive sequences. Repertoires were subsampled to equal numbers of UMI-defined TCRs before Gini, Shannon entropy and inverse Simpson indices were calculated. Within the linear range, a power law was fitted to clonotype abundance distributions using maximum likelihood. When run on a single naive CD8 sample, MIGEC and the pipeline yielded similar UMI counts, similar unique TCR numbers and similar clonal distributions. Repertoires were searched for 7,322 CMV-associated CDR3 sequences compiled from VDJdb and a published dataset. TCRdb reanalyzed the raw reads on its own, using fastp at Q25 for trimming and MiXCR for clone calling, and kept in-frame beta chains. Under each unique CDR3 protein, matching rows form one entry showing the most common genes and DNA. The V and J calls here are based on TCRdb, not the publication. The sample has 100,000 or so distinct CDR3 sequences on record, 7% of them singletons. The ten largest clones add up to roughly 1.6% of the sample.

Separate amplification of TCR alpha and beta chain libraries was performed from the second PCR step onward. To determine each donor's CMV status, fresh PBMCs were stimulated overnight with CMV viral lysate, and IFNgamma production from CD4+ T cells was then assessed. Using Miltenyi beads, CD4 T cells were first positively selected, and CD8 T cells were then positively selected from the CD4-negative fraction. After staining for CD3, CD4, CD8, CD45RA, CD27 and a live/dead dye, cells were sorted on a BD Aria II into four subsets based on CD45RA and CD27. A few healthy volunteers provided blood, and each donor's sample was split into CD4 and CD8 T cells and then further divided into four differentiation subsets. About 120 ml of peripheral blood was taken from each donor, and PBMC were separated by density-gradient centrifugation on Ficoll-Paque PLUS. Sorted cells were lysed in RLT buffer, and RNA was extracted with a Qiagen RNeasy kit and stored at -80°C.

CDR1 and CDR2 are read off the germline V gene as SGHTA and FQGNSA. The junction shows trimming of 5 bases on V and 14 bases on J, plus 16 bases between the germline ends. The CDR3 covers 13 residues, taking in both the cysteine and the phenylalanine. Left in the record is the CDR3 DNA by itself, 39 bases read in frame from the first base. Sequencing was carried out using central memory CD4+ T cells from blood. The cell subset or site label on this specimen signifies: central memory, CD45RA- CD27+. This TCR was sampled from a human donor in good health. The rearranged chain carries TRBV7-2 and TRBJ1-6; the D gene lacks a confident call. The bases read TGTGCCAGCAGCCCCGCTGGGGTTGGCACCCTCCACTTT. The translation is CASSPAGVGTLHF.